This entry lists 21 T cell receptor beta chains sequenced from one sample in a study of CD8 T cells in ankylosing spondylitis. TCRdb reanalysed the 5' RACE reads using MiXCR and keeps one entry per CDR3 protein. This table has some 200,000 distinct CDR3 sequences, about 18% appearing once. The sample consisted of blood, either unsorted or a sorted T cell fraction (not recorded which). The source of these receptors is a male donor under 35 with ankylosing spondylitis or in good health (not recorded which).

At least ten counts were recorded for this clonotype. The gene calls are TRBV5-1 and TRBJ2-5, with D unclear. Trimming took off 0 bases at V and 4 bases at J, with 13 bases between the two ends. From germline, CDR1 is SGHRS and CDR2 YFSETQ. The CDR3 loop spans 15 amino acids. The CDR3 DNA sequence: TGCGCCAGCAGCTTGGAACCCTTCCTAGGAGAGACCCAGTACTTC. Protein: CASSLEPFLGETQYF. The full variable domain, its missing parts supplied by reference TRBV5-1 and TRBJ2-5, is KAGVTQTPRYLIKTRGQQVTLSCSPISGHRSVSWYQQTPGQGLQFLFEYFSETQRNKGNFPGRFSGRQFSNSRSEMNVSTLELGDSALYLCASSLEPFLGETQYFGPGTRLLVL.

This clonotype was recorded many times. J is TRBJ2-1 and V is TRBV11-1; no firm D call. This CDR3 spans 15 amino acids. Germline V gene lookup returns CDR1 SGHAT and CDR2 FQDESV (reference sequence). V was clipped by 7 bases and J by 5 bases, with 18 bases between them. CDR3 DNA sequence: TGTGCCAGCACCCGAACTAACTCACCGGACAATGAGCAGTTCTTC. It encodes CASTRTNSPDNEQFF.

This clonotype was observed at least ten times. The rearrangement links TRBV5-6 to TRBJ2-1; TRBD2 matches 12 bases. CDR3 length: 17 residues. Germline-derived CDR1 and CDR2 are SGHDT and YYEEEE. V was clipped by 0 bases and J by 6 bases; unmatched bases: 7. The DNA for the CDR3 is TGTGCCAGCAGCTTGGAACTACTAGCGGGAGGATTCAATGAGCAGTTCTTC. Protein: CASSLELLAGGFNEQFF.

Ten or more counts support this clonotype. DNA of the CDR3: TGCGCCAGCAGCTTATGGGGACAGGGAACGAACACTGAAGCTTTCTTT. Residues: CASSLWGQGTNTEAFF. The J gene is TRBJ1-1, the V gene TRBV5-1; the match to TRBD1 covers 9 bases. Germline CDR1 and CDR2: SGHRS and YFSETQ. Losses at the gene ends were 2 bases for V and 1 base for J; bases not matched to a gene: 6. The CDR3 has 16 residues.

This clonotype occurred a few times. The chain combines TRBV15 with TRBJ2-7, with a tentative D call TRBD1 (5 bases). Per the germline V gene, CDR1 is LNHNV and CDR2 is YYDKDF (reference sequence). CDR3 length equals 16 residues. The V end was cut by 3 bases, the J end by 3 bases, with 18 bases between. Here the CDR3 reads CATSSGWMAGHYEQYV. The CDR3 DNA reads TGTGCCACCAGCAGCGGCTGGATGGCAGGGCACTACGAGCAGTACGTC.

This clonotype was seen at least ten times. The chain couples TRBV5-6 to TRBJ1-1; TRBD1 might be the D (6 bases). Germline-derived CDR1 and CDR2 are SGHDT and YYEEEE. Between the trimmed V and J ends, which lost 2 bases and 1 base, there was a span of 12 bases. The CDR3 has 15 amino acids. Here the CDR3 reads CASSFGGRTNTEAFF. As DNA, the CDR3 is TGTGCCAGCAGCTTTGGGGGGCGGACGAACACTGAAGCTTTCTTT.

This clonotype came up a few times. The CDR3 protein is CASSRGLAGGDGEQYF. The DNA for the CDR3 is TGTGCCAGCTCACGCGGACTAGCGGGAGGTGATGGCGAGCAGTACTTC. The chain joins TRBV18 to TRBJ2-7; 14 bases map to TRBD2. The J segment lost 6 bases and the V segment lost 4 bases, leaving 8 bases of the junction unmatched. CDR1 and CDR2 (germline): KGHSH, LQKENI. The CDR3 totals 16 residues.

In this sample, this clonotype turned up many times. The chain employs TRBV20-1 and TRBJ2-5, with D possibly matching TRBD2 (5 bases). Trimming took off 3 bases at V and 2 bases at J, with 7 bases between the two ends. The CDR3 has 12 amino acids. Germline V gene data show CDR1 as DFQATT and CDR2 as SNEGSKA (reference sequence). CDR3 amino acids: CSARRGQETQYF. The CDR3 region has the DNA TGCAGTGCTAGGCGAGGGCAAGAGACCCAGTACTTC.

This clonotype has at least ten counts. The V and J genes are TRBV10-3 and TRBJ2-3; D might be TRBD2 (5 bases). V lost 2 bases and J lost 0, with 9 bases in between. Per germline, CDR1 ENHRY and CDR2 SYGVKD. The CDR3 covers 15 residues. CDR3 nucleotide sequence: TGTGCCATCAGTGAGCTCGGCGGGAGCACAGATACGCAGTATTTT. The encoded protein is CAISELGGSTDTQYF.

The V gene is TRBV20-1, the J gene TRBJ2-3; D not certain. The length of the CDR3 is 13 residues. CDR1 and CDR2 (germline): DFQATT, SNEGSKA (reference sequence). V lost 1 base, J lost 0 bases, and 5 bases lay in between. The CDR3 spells CSARGTSTDTQYF. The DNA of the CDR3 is TGCAGTGCTAGAGGAACTAGCACAGATACGCAGTATTTT.

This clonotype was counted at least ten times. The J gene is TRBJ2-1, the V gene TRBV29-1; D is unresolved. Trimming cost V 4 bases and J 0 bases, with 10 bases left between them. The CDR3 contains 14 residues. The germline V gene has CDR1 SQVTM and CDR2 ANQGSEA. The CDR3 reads CSVGPRSSYNEQFF. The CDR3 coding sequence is TGCAGCGTTGGGCCCCGGAGCTCCTACAATGAGCAGTTCTTC.

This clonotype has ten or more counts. CDR3 in amino acids: CASSLGAWGMRNTEAFF. In DNA, the CDR3 is TGTGCCAGCAGCTTGGGTGCATGGGGAATGAGGAACACTGAAGCTTTCTTT. V usage is TRBV5-5 and J usage is TRBJ1-1; D unclear. The CDR3 covers 17 residues. Germline V CDR1 and CDR2: SGHKS, YYEKEE (reference sequence). Trimming took 0 bases from V and 1 from J, leaving 16 bases between them.

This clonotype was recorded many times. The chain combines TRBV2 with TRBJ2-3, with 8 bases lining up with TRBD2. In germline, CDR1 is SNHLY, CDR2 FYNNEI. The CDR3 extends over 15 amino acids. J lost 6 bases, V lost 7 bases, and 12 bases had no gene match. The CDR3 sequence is CASTRPGLARDTQYF. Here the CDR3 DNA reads TGTGCCAGCACCCGACCAGGACTAGCAAGGGATACGCAGTATTTT.

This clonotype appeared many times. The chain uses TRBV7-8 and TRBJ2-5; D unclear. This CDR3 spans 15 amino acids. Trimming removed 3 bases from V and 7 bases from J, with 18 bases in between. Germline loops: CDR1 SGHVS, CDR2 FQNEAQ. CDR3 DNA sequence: TGTGCCAGCAGCTTTTATCAAGGCCCCTTAGGGACCCAGTACTTC. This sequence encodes CASSFYQGPLGTQYF.

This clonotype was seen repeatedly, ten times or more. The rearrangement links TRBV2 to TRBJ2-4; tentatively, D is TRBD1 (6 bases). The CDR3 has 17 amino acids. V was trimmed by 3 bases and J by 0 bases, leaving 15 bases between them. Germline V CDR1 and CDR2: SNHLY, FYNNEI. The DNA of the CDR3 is TGTGCCAGCAGTGACAGGGGTCTCACGGGAGCCAAAAACATTCAGTACTTC. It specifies CASSDRGLTGAKNIQYF. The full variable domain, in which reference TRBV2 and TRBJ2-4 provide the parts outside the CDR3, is EPEVTQTPSHQVTQMGQEVILRCVPISNHLYFYWYRQILGQKVEFLVSFYNNEISEKSEIFDDQFSVERPDGSNFTLKIRSTKLEDSAMYFCASSDRGLTGAKNIQYFGAGTRLSVL.

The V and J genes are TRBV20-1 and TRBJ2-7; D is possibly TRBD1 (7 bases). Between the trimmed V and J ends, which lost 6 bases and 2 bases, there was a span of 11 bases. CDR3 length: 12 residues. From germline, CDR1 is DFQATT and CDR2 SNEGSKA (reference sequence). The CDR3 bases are TGCAGTGCCGCGGGACAGACCTACGAGCAGTACTTC. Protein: CSAAGQTYEQYF.

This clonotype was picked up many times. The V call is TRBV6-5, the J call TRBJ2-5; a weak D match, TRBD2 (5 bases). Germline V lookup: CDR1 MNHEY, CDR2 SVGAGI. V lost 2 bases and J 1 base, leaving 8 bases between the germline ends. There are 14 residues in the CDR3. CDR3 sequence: CASSYRGFQETQYF. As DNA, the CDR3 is TGTGCCAGCAGTTACAGAGGGTTCCAAGAGACCCAGTACTTC.

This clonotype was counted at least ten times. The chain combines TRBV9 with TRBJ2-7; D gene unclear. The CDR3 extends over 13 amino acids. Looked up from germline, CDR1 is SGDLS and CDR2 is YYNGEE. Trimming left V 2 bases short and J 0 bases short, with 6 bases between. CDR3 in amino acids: CASSVTDSYEQYF. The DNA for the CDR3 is TGTGCCAGCAGCGTTACGGACTCCTACGAGCAGTACTTC.

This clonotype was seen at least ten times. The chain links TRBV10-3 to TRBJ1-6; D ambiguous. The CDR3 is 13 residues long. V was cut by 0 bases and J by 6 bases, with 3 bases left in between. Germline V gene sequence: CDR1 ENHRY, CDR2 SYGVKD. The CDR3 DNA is TGTGCCATCAGTGAGTCTTCTAATTCACCCCTCCACTTT. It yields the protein CAISESSNSPLHF.

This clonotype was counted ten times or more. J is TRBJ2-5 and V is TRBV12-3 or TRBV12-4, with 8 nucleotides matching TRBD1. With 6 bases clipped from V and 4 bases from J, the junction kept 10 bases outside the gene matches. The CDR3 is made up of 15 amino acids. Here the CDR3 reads CASRETGERGETQYF. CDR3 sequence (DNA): TGTGCCAGCAGGGAGACAGGGGAAAGAGGAGAGACCCAGTACTTC.

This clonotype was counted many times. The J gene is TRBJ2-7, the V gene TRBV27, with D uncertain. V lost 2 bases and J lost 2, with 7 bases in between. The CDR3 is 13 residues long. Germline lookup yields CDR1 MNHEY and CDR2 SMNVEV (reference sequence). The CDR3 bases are TGTGCCAGCAGTTTAGGCAGTACCTACGAGCAGTACTTC. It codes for CASSLGSTYEQYF.